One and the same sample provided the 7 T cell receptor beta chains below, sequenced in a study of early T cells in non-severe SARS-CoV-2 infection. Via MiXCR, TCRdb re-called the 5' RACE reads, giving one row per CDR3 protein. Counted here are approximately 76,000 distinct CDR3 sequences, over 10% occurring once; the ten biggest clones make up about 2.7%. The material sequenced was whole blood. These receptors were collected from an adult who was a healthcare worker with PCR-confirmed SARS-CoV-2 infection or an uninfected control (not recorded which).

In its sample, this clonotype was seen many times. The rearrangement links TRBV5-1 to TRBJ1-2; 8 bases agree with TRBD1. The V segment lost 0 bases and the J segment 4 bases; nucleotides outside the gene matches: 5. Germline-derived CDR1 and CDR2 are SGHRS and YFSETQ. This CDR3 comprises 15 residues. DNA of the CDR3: TGCGCCAGCAGCTTGGACGGACAGGGACTCTATGGCTACACCTTC. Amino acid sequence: CASSLDGQGLYGYTF. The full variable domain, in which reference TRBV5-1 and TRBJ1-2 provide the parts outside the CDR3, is KAGVTQTPRYLIKTRGQQVTLSCSPISGHRSVSWYQQTPGQGLQFLFEYFSETQRNKGNFPGRFSGRQFSNSRSEMNVSTLELGDSALYLCASSLDGQGLYGYTFGSGTRLTVV.

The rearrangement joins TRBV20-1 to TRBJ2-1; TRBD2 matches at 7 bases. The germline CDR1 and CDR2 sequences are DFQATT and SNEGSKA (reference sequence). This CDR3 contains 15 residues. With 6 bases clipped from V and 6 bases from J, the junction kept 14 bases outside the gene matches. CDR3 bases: TGCAGTGCCCCGAGCGGGACCCGACCGGGCAATGAGCAGTTCTTC. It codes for CSAPSGTRPGNEQFF.

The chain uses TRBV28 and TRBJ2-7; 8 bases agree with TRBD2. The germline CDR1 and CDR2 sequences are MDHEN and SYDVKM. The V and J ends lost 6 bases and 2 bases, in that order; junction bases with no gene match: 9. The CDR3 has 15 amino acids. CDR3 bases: TGTGCCAGCAGCTCCCCAGCGGGGGCGGCCTACGAGCAGTACTTC. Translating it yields CASSSPAGAAYEQYF.

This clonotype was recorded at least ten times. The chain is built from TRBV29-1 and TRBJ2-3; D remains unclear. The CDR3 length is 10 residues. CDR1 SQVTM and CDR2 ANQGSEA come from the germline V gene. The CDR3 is CSTNTDTQYF. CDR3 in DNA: TGCAGTACAAACACAGATACGCAGTATTTT.

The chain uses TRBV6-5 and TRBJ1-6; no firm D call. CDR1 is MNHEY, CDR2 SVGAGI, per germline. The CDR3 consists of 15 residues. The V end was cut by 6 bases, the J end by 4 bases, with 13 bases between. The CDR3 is CASRALETYNSPLHF. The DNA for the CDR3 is TGTGCCAGCAGAGCGCTCGAGACTTATAATTCACCCCTCCACTTT.

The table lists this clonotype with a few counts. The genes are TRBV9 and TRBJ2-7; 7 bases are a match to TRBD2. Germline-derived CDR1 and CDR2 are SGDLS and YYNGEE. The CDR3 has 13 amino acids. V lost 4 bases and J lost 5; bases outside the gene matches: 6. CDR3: CASSFGGSNEQYF. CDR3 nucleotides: TGTGCCAGCAGCTTCGGGGGGTCGAACGAGCAGTACTTC. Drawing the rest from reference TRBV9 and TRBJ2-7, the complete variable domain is DSGVTQTPKHLITATGQRVTLRCSPRSGDLSVYWYQQSLDQGLQFLIQYYNGEERAKGNILERFSAQQFPDLHSELNLSSLELGDSALYFCASSFGGSNEQYFGPGTRLTVT.

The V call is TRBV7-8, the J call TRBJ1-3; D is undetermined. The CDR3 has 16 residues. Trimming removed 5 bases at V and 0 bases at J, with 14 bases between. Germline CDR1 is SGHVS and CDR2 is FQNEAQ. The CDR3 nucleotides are TGTGCCAGCAGCCCCCGTCCGAACCTCTCTGGAAACACCATATATTTT. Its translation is CASSPRPNLSGNTIYF.